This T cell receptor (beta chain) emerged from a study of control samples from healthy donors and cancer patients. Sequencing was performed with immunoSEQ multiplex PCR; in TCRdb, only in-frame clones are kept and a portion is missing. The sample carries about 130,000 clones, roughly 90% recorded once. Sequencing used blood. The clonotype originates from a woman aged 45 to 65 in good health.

CDR3 sequence (DNA): TGTGCCAGCAGTGACACTAGCGGGGGGGCCAGGACAGATACGCAGTATTTT. Translation gives CASSDTSGGARTDTQYF. The rearrangement uses TRBV25-1 and TRBJ2-3; TRBD2 matches at 13 bases. V trimming: 3 bases; J trimming: 3 bases; junction bases outside the gene matches: 6. CDR3 size: 17 residues. In germline, CDR1 is MGHDK, CDR2 SYGVNS.